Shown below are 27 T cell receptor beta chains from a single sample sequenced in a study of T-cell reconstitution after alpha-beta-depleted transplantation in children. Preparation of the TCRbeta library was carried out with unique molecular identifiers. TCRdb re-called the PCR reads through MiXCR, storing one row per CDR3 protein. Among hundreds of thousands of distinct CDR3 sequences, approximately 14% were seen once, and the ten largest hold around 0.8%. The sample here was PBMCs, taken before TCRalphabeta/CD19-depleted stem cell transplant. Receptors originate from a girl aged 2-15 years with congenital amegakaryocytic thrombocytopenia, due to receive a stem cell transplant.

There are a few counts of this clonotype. The CDR3 bases are TGCAGCGTTGGGGACATTTACAATGAGCAGTTCTTC. It is translated as CSVGDIYNEQFF. The V and J genes are TRBV29-1 and TRBJ2-1; maybe TRBD1 (6 bases). This CDR3 is built from 12 residues. Germline V CDR1 and CDR2: SQVTM, ANQGSEA. Deletions cut 4 bases from V and 4 bases from J, with 8 bases between.

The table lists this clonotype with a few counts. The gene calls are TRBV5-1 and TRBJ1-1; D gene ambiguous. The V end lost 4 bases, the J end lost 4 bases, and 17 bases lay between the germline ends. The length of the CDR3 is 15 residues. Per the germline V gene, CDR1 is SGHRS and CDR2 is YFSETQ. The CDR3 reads CASSPPEGLRTEAFF. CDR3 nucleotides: TGCGCCAGCAGCCCCCCCGAGGGTTTGCGCACTGAAGCTTTCTTT.

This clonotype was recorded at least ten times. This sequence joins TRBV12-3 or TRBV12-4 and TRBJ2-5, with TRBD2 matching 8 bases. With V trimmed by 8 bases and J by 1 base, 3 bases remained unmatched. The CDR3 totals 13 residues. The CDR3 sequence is CASGGLAQETQYF. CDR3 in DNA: TGTGCCAGCGGCGGACTAGCCCAAGAGACCCAGTACTTC.

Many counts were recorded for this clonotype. The CDR3 reads CASSSPPRNEQFF. In DNA, the CDR3 is TGTGCCAGCAGCTCGCCGCCGAGAAATGAGCAGTTCTTC. The chain links TRBV13 to TRBJ2-1; the D is unclear. V was trimmed by 4 bases and J by 7 bases, leaving 11 bases between them. CDR1 and CDR2 (germline): PRHDT, FYEKMQ (reference sequence). The CDR3 covers 13 residues.

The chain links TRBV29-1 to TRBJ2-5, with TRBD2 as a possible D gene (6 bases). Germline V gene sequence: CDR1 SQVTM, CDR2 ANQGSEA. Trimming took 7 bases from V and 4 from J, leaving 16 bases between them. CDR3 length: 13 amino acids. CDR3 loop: CSGSGYWGETQYF. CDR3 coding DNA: TGCAGCGGAAGCGGGTATTGGGGAGAGACCCAGTACTTC. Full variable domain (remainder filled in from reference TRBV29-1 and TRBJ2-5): SAVISQKPSRDICQRGTSLTIQCQVDSQVTMMFWYRQQPGQSLTLIATANQGSEATYESGFVIDKFPISRPNLTFSTLTVSNMSPEDSSIYLCSGSGYWGETQYFGPGTRLLVL.

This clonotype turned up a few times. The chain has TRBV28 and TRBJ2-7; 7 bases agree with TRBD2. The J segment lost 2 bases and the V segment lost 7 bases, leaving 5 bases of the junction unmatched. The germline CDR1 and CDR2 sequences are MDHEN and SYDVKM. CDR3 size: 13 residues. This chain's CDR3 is CASTGGATYEQYF. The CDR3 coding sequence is TGTGCCAGCACGGGGGGAGCAACCTACGAGCAGTACTTC.

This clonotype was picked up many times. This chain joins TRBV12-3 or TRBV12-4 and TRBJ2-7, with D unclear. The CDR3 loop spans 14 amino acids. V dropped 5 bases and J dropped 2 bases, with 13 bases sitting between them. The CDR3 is CASSPISITYEQYF. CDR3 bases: TGTGCCAGCAGTCCGATCTCCATCACCTACGAGCAGTACTTC.

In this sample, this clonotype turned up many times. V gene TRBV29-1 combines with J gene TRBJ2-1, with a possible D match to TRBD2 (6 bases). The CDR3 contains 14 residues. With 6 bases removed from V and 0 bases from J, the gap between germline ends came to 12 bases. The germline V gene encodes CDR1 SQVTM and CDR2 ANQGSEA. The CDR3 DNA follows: TGCAGCGTGAGCGGGCGGAGCTCCTACAATGAGCAGTTCTTC. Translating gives CSVSGRSSYNEQFF.

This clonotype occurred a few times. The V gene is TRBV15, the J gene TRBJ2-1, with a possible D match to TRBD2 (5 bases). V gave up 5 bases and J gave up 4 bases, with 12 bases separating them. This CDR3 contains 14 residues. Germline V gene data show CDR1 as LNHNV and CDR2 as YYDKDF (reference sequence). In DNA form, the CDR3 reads TGTGCCACCAGCCCGCGGGTTATTTACAATGAGCAGTTCTTC. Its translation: CATSPRVIYNEQFF.

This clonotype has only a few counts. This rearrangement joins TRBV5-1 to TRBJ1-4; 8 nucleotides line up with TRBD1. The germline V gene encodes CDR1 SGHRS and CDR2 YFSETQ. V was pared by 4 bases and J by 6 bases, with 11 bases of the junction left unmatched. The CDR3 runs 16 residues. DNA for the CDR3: TGCGCCAGCAGCAAGGGTTCGGGACAGGCCCATGAAAAACTGTTTTTT. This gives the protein CASSKGSGQAHEKLFF.

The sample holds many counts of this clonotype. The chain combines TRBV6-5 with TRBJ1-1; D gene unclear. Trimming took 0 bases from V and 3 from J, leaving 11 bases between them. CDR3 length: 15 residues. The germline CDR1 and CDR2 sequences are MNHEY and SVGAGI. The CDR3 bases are TGTGCCAGCAGTTACTCGAGTGGGTCGGACACTGAAGCTTTCTTT. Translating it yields CASSYSSGSDTEAFF.

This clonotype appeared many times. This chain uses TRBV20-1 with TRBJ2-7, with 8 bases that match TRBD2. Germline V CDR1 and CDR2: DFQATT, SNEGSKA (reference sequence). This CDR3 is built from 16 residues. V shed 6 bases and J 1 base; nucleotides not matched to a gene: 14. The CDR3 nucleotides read TGCAGTGCCCTATTATGGAGCGGGAGTATTTCCTACGAGCAGTACTTC. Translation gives CSALLWSGSISYEQYF.

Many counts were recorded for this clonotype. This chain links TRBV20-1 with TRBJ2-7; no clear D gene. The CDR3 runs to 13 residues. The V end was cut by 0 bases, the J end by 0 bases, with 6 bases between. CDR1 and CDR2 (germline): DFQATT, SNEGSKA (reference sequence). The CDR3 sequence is CSARDPNSYEQYF. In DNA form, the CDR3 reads TGCAGTGCTAGAGATCCGAACTCCTACGAGCAGTACTTC.

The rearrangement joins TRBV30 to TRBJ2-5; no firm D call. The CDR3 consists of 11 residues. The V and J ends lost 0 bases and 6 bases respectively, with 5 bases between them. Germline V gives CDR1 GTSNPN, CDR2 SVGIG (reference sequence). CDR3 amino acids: CAWSVEQTQYF. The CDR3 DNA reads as TGTGCCTGGAGTGTAGAGCAGACCCAGTACTTC. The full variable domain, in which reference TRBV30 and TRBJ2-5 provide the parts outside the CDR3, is SQTIHQWPATLVQPVGSPLSLECTVEGTSNPNLYWYRQAAGRGLQLLFYSVGIGQISSEVPQNLSASRPQDRQFILSSKKLLLSDSGFYLCAWSVEQTQYFGPGTRLLVL.

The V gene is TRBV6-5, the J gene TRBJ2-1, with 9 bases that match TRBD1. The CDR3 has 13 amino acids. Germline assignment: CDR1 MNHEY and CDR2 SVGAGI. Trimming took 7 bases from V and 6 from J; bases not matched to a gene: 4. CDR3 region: CASTETGGNEQFF. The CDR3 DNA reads TGTGCCAGCACCGAGACAGGGGGCAATGAGCAGTTCTTC.

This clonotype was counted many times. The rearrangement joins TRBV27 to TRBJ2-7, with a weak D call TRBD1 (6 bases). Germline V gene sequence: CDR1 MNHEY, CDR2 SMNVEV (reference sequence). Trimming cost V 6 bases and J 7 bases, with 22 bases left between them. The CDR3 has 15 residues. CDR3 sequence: CASRPETGRVEEQYF. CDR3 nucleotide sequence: TGTGCCAGCAGGCCAGAGACAGGCAGGGTGGAAGAGCAGTACTTC.

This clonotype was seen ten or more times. The CDR3 nucleotides read TGTGCCAGCAGTTCCACTAGTCCGACAGATACGCAGTATTTT. Translation: CASSSTSPTDTQYF. The rearrangement uses TRBV12-3 or TRBV12-4 and TRBJ2-3, with a weak D call TRBD2 (5 bases). With 4 bases removed from V and 3 bases from J, the gap between germline ends came to 11 bases. This CDR3 has 14 amino acids.

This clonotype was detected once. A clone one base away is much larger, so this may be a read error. The CDR3 protein is CASSRGANSYNEQFF. The CDR3 DNA sequence: TGTGCCAGCAGCCGAGGCGCTAACTCCTACAATGAGCAGTTCTTC. The chain links TRBV7-2 to TRBJ2-1, with D unclear. The CDR3 contains 15 residues. Germline lookup yields CDR1 SGHTA and CDR2 FQGNSA. Trimming removed 5 bases at V and 0 bases at J, with 11 bases between.

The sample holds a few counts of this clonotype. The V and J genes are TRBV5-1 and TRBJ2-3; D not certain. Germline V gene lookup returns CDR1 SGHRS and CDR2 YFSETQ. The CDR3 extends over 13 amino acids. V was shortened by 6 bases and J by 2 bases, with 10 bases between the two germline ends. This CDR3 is CASNGIYTDTQYF. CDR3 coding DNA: TGCGCCAGCAACGGCATCTACACAGATACGCAGTATTTT.

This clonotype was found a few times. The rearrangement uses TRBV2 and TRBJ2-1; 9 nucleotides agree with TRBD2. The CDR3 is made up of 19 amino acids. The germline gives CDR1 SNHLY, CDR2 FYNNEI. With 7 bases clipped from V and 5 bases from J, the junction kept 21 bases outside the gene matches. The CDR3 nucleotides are TGTGCCAGCACGACGAAGAGGGTATTAGCGGGAGTAAAAAACAATGAGCAGTTCTTC. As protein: CASTTKRVLAGVKNNEQFF.

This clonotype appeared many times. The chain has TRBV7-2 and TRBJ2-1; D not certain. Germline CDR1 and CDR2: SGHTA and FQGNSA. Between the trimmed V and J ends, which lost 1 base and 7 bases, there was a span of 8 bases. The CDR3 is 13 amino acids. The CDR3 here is CASSLVIWNEQFF. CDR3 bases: TGTGCCAGCAGCTTAGTGATCTGGAATGAGCAGTTCTTC.

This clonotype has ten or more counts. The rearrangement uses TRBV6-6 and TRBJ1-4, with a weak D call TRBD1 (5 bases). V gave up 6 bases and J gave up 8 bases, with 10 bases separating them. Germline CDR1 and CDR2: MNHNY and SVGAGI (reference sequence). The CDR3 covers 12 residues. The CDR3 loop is CASRFRDEKLFF. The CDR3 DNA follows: TGTGCCAGCAGATTCAGGGACGAAAAACTGTTTTTT.

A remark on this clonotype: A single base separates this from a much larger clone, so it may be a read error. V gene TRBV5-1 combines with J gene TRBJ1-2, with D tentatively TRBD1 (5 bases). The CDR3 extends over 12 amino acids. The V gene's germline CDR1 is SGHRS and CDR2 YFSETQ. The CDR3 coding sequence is TGCGCCAACAGCTTGGGGCAGTCGGGCTACACCTTC. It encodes CANSLGQSGYTF.

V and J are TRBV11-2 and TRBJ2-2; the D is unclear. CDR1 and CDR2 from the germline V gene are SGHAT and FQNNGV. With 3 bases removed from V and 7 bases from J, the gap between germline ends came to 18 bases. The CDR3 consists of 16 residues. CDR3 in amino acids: CASSFDPAAIIGELFF. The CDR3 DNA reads TGTGCCAGCAGCTTCGACCCTGCGGCGATAATCGGGGAGCTGTTTTTT. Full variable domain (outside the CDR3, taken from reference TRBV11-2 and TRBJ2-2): EAGVAQSPRYKIIEKRQSVAFWCNPISGHATLYWYQQILGQGPKLLIQFQNNGVVDDSQLPKDRFSAERLKGVDSTLKIQPAKLEDSAVYLCASSFDPAAIIGELFFGEGSRLTVL.

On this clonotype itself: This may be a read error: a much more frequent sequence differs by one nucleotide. The CDR3 here is CSARTPTGTNGYPF. Here the CDR3 DNA reads TGCAGTGCTAGAACCCCGACAGGGACGAATGGCTACCCCTTC. The chain couples TRBV20-1 to TRBJ1-2; 7 nucleotides line up with TRBD1. Germline V gene data show CDR1 as DFQATT and CDR2 as SNEGSKA (reference sequence). The CDR3 runs to 14 residues.

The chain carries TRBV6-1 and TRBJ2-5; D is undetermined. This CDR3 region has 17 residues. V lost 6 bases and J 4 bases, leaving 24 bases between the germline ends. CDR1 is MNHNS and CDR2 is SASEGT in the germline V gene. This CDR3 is CASSPAADFSLIETQYF. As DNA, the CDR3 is TGTGCCAGCAGCCCCGCGGCCGACTTCTCATTAATAGAGACCCAGTACTTC.

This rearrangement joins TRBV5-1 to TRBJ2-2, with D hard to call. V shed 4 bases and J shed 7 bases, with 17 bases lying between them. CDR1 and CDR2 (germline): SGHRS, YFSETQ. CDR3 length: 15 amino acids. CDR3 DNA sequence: TGCGCCAGCAGCCTGGACCGGCCCGACGTCGGGGAGCTGTTTTTT. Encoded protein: CASSLDRPDVGELFF.